This T cell receptor beta chain was recovered during a study of cytotoxic CD8 clonotypes in ibrutinib-treated CLL. Background on the study: The sample average was approximately 250,000 productive templates and tens of thousands of productive rearrangements. Whole-study results and caveats: Clonality was higher at ibrutinib response and returned toward baseline at progression.

Deep sequencing aimed at 1 in 200,000 to 1 in 1 million T cells' resolution. The assay was immunoSEQ multiplex PCR, and TCRdb's table has in-frame clones only and misses some. The data hold around 9,600 clones, with roughly 55% observed a single time. Turning to this clone: Its specificity is unknown.

CDR1 MNHEY and CDR2 SMNVEV come from the germline V gene (reference sequence). The CDR3 spans 15 residues. V gave up 5 bases and J gave up 5 bases; unmatched junction bases: 9. The material was PBMCs, obtained before ibrutinib treatment. The origin of this receptor is a human donor with chronic lymphocytic leukemia. The J gene is TRBJ1-1, the V gene TRBV27; 9 nucleotides agree with TRBD1. CDR3 amino acids: CASSATPGTGTEAFF. The CDR3 nucleotides are TGTGCCAGCAGTGCTACTCCCGGGACAGGGACTGAAGCTTTCTTT.